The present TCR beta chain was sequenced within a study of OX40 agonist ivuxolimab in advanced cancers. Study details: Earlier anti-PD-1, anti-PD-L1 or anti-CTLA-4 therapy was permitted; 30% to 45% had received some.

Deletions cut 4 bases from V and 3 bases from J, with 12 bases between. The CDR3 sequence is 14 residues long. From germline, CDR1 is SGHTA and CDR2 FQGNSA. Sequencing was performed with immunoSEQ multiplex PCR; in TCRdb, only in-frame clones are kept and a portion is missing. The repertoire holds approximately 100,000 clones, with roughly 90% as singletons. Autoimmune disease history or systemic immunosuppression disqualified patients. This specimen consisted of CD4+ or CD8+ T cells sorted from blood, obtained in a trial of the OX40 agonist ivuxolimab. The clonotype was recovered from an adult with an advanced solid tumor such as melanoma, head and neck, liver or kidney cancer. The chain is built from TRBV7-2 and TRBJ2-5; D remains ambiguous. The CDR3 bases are TGTGCCAGCAGCTCCTCTAGATCCAAAGAGACCCAGTACTTC. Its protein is CASSSSRSKETQYF.